This TCR beta chain was recovered during a study of T cells in Graves' hyperthyroidism and ophthalmopathy. Findings and limits, study-wide: Most thyroid clonotypes with frequency above 0.001 were detected in blood. A median roughly 6.6 months before onset, the model predicted ophthalmopathy.

Trimming removed 3 bases from V and 4 bases from J, with 21 bases in between. The germline V gene has CDR1 MDHEN and CDR2 SYDVKM. This CDR3 spans 17 amino acids. This clonotype has at least ten counts. Its antigen is as yet unknown. The source material, RNA transcripts, was used to amplify TCR beta CDR3 regions. The TCR CDR3 first-round RT-PCR relied on the HTBI primer set. TCRdb re-called the multiplex PCR reads through MiXCR, storing one row per CDR3 protein. This table holds approximately 640,000 distinct CDR3 sequences, approximately 15% found once. The V call is TRBV28, the J call TRBJ1-1; D may be TRBD1 (5 bases). The specimen sequenced was blood. The receptor comes from a man in his fifties or sixties with Graves' hyperthyroidism. The CDR3 nucleotides are TGTGCCAGCAGTTTTCTAGACGCCAGGGAAGTAAGCACTGAAGCTTTCTTT. Its translation: CASSFLDAREVSTEAFF.